One and the same sample provided the 8 T cell receptor beta chains below, sequenced in a study of blood T cells in healthy people across ages. Alongside a J-beta primer mix, a sample-barcoded 5' primer served in a second PCR lasting 7 to 11 cycles. Using its own MiXCR run on the 5' RACE reads, TCRdb lists one record per CDR3 protein. The table has around 710,000 distinct CDR3 sequences, roughly 41% seen once. Sequencing used blood. The receptors derive from a woman aged 60-70 years in good health.

CDR3 DNA sequence: TGTGCCAGCAGTGTAGGCGGGGTTCGGGGCGAGCAGTACTTC. Translated: CASSVGGVRGEQYF. V gene TRBV12-3 or TRBV12-4 combines with J gene TRBJ2-5; TRBD2 might be the D (6 bases). The DNA end is a closer match to TRBJ2-7, so the J assignment may be wrong. This CDR3 region has 14 residues.

The J gene is TRBJ1-1, the V gene TRBV29-1; 8 nucleotides align to TRBD1. Trimming removed 6 bases from V and 8 bases from J; junction bases left unmatched: 11. CDR3 length equals 13 residues. Per germline, CDR1 SQVTM and CDR2 ANQGSEA. Here the CDR3 DNA reads TGCAGCGTCGACCCGGCTGGACAGGGAGAAGCTTTCTTT. Translating gives CSVDPAGQGEAFF.

The chain carries TRBV6-6 and TRBJ2-7, with 11 nucleotides matching TRBD2. The CDR3 extends over 15 amino acids. After removal of 0 bases from V and 4 bases from J, the junction contained 2 bases not matched to a gene. Germline CDR1 and CDR2: MNHNY and SVGAGI (reference sequence). CDR3 nucleotide sequence: TGTGCCAGCAGTTACTCTCTAGCGGGGGGATACGAGCAGTACTTC. Its translation is CASSYSLAGGYEQYF.

This clonotype was observed at least ten times. This chain joins TRBV12-3 or TRBV12-4 and TRBJ2-7, with 8 nucleotides matching TRBD1. With V trimmed by 4 bases and J by 3 bases, 5 bases remained unmatched. This CDR3 contains 14 residues. The CDR3 protein is CASSSQGAGYEQYF. DNA of the CDR3: TGTGCCAGCAGTTCCCAGGGGGCAGGCTACGAGCAGTACTTC.

Regarding this clonotype: Possible read error: a much larger clone is one base away. The chain carries TRBV29-1 and TRBJ2-1; TRBD2 matches at 8 bases. This CDR3 contains 12 residues. The V gene's germline CDR1 is SQVTM and CDR2 ANQGSEA. V trimming: 6 bases; J trimming: 10 bases; junction bases outside the gene matches: 8. CDR3: CSVAGGRDEQFF. CDR3 sequence (DNA): TGCAGCGTGGCGGGGGGCAGGGACGAGCAGTTCTTC.

This clonotype was seen a few times. Being one base from a much bigger clone, this may be a read error. The chain employs TRBV6-1 and TRBJ2-7; the D call may be TRBD1 or TRBD2 (6 bases each). This CDR3 region has 14 residues. Germline V CDR1 and CDR2: MNHNS, SASEGT. Between the trimmed V and J ends, which lost 7 bases and 0 bases, there was a span of 13 bases. The CDR3, as DNA: TGTGCCAGCATCGAGGGGGGCAGCTCCTACGAGCAGTACTTC. Translated, it gives CASIEGGSSYEQYF.

V usage is TRBV6-1 and J usage is TRBJ2-7; D is perhaps TRBD1 (5 bases). The CDR3 covers 19 residues. Per the germline V gene, CDR1 is MNHNS and CDR2 is SASEGT. V was clipped by 0 bases and J by 0 bases, with 21 bases between them. CDR3 sequence (DNA): TGTGCCAGCAGTGAAGCGCTCCCTGGCAGGGCGAAGAGCTCCTACGAGCAGTACTTC. The encoded protein is CASSEALPGRAKSSYEQYF.

The V and J genes are TRBV9 and TRBJ2-1; D is possibly TRBD2 (5 bases). There are 16 residues in the CDR3. Germline V gives CDR1 SGDLS, CDR2 YYNGEE. Trimming pared 0 bases from V and 4 bases from J, leaving 14 bases between. The CDR3 DNA reads as TGTGCCAGCAGCGTAGACCCTAGCCTAGAGTACAATGAGCAGTTCTTC. Amino acid sequence: CASSVDPSLEYNEQFF.